This TCR beta chain was captured by sequencing in a study of cytomegalovirus exposure and HLA in healthy donors. General study findings and limits: A later analysis linked a missense DCLRE1C variant to TCR beta V- and J-gene trimming. An assumption of roughly uniform sequencing depth across donors underlay the presence/absence analyses. The investigators catalogued 164 TCR beta chains as cytomegalovirus-associated. The dataset shows that most TCR sequences were rare, while some public TCRs occurred in many donors.

The PCR employed 60 Vbeta primers together with 13 Jbeta primers. Here immunoSEQ multiplex PCR was the method, and the copy in TCRdb shows in-frame clones only, minus some. The sample contains under 150,000 clones, around 72% of which appear only once. CDR1 is LNHDA, CDR2 SQIVND, per germline (reference sequence). The germline V and J ends were trimmed by 3 bases and 8 bases, with 5 bases remaining between them. The CDR3 contains 12 residues. A single count supports this clone. What it binds is unknown. The origin of this receptor is a man aged 35-49 years in good health and CMV-seronegative. The sequenced sample consisted of PBMCs. This chain connects TRBV19 to TRBJ1-6; D is undetermined. The CDR3 coding sequence is TGTGCCAGTAGTATTAGTGATTCACCCCTCCACTTT. Translating gives CASSISDSPLHF.